Presented here are 17 T cell receptor beta chains from one specimen sequenced in a study of identical twins (TCRdb year 2016). The library was made by 5' RACE. These reads were obtained on an Illumina HiSeq 2000. Using fastp trimming at Q25 and MiXCR clonotype assembly, TCRdb reanalyzed the public sequencing data and kept in-frame beta chains. One record per CDR3 amino acid sequence lists the most common genes and DNA. The sample records under 250,000 distinct CDR3 sequences, approximately 9% of which are singletons. Over 4.5% of the sample is taken by the ten largest. Sequenced material: memory (CD45RO+) T cells sorted from blood. The sample's cell subset or site label is to be understood as: CD45RO+ enriched T cells. These TCRs come from a woman between 18 and 29 years old in good health.

This clonotype was counted ten times or more. J is TRBJ2-2 and V is TRBV5-1; D is ambiguous. The CDR3 consists of 17 residues. Germline CDR1 reads SGHRS; CDR2 reads YFSETQ. The V gene lost 1 base and the J gene lost 6 bases, with 19 bases spanning the gap. The DNA for the CDR3 is TGCGCCAGCAGCTTGCGTAACCGAACCCTAGGCGCCGGGGAGCTGTTTTTT. Amino acids: CASSLRNRTLGAGELFF. Looking up the rest from reference TRBV5-1 and TRBJ2-2 gives the full variable domain: KAGVTQTPRYLIKTRGQQVTLSCSPISGHRSVSWYQQTPGQGLQFLFEYFSETQRNKGNFPGRFSGRQFSNSRSEMNVSTLELGDSALYLCASSLRNRTLGAGELFFGEGSRLTVL.

The chain joins TRBV15 to TRBJ1-1, with D unclear. Germline-derived CDR1 and CDR2 are LNHNV and YYDKDF (reference sequence). V shed 3 bases and J shed 0 bases, with 8 bases lying between them. CDR3 length: 14 residues. The CDR3 bases are TGTGCCACCAGCAGCTGGACGGTGAACACTGAAGCTTTCTTT. This codes for CATSSWTVNTEAFF.

The table lists this clonotype with a few counts. This sequence joins TRBV29-1 and TRBJ2-3; 8 bases are a match to TRBD1. J was trimmed by 2 bases and V by 5 bases; bases with no gene match: 9. The CDR3 spans 15 residues. The V gene's germline CDR1 is SQVTM and CDR2 ANQGSEA. CDR3 coding DNA: TGCAGCGTTCCCAAGACAGGGGTGGACACAGATACGCAGTATTTT. This codes for CSVPKTGVDTDTQYF.

The V and J genes are TRBV9 and TRBJ2-5; TRBD2 agrees at 8 bases. CDR3 length: 15 residues. V was pared by 4 bases and J by 4 bases, with 9 bases of the junction left unmatched. Germline lookup yields CDR1 SGDLS and CDR2 YYNGEE. In nucleotides, the CDR3 is TGTGCCAGCAGCCCCGACTCCGGGGGGGGAGAGACCCAGTACTTC. This translates into CASSPDSGGGETQYF.

This clonotype was detected only a few times. This sequence joins TRBV27 and TRBJ2-3; TRBD2 is a possible D gene (7 bases). Trimming took 3 bases from V and 6 from J, leaving 16 bases between them. From germline, CDR1 is MNHEY and CDR2 SMNVEV (reference sequence). The CDR3 spans 15 residues. This CDR3 is CASSFGAGAGDTQYF. For the CDR3, the DNA is TGTGCCAGCAGTTTCGGTGCGGGGGCCGGGGATACGCAGTATTTT.

The chain couples TRBV4-1 to TRBJ2-4, with 8 bases aligning to TRBD1. Germline CDR1 and CDR2: MGHRA and YSYEKL. V lost 4 bases, J lost 6 bases, and 2 bases stayed unmatched. The CDR3 covers 13 residues. As DNA, the CDR3 is TGCGCCAGCAGCCGCGACAGGGGAAACATTCAGTACTTC. Residues: CASSRDRGNIQYF.

J is TRBJ1-6 and V is TRBV12-3 or TRBV12-4; D remains unclear. Trimming removed 8 bases at V and 2 bases at J, with 7 bases between. This CDR3 is 13 amino acids long. The CDR3 DNA sequence: TGTGCCAGCTGTGTAGCCTATAATTCACCCCTCCACTTT. It yields the protein CASCVAYNSPLHF.

In this sample, this clonotype turned up a few times. The chain carries TRBV15 and TRBJ1-4; D is perhaps TRBD1 (6 bases). V was pared by 7 bases and J by 5 bases, with 17 bases between. The CDR3 contains 15 residues. CDR1 and CDR2 (germline): LNHNV, YYDKDF (reference sequence). The DNA of the CDR3 is TGTGCCACCACCTCGAAGGGGGGGCTGAATGAAAAACTGTTTTTT. This translates into CATTSKGGLNEKLFF.

This clonotype was recorded many times. J is TRBJ1-1 and V is TRBV12-3 or TRBV12-4, with D hard to call. V was trimmed by 6 bases and J by 10 bases, leaving 9 bases between them. The CDR3 has 10 amino acids. CDR3 nucleotides: TGTGCCAGCAGCTACGGGAGAGCTTTCTTT. As protein: CASSYGRAFF.

V usage is TRBV9 and J usage is TRBJ1-4; weak D call: TRBD1 (6 bases). Germline CDR1 and CDR2: SGDLS and YYNGEE. The CDR3 covers 13 residues. With 0 bases removed from V and 8 bases from J, the gap between germline ends came to 8 bases. The chain's CDR3 is CASSVGDREKLFF. DNA of the CDR3: TGTGCCAGCAGCGTAGGAGACAGGGAAAAACTGTTTTTT.

This clonotype has more than one count but fewer than ten. The chain carries TRBV10-1 and TRBJ2-3; 7 nucleotides agree with TRBD2. The J segment lost 1 base and the V segment lost 3 bases, leaving 4 bases of the junction unmatched. Germline lookup yields CDR1 WNHNN and CDR2 SYGVQD (reference sequence). This CDR3 has 15 amino acids. Written as DNA, the CDR3 is TGCGCCAGCAGTGAAAGCGGGATCGGCACAGATACGCAGTATTTT. Amino acids: CASSESGIGTDTQYF.

This clonotype was recorded many times. The chain is built from TRBV20-1 and TRBJ1-2; D gene ambiguous. The CDR3 covers 11 residues. The V and J ends lost 1 base and 4 bases respectively, with 4 bases between them. Germline V lookup: CDR1 DFQATT, CDR2 SNEGSKA (reference sequence). CDR3 sequence: CSARGGYGYTF. CDR3 nucleotides: TGCAGTGCTAGAGGGGGCTATGGCTACACCTTC.

J is TRBJ2-1 and V is TRBV4-3, with TRBD2 identical over 8 bases. The V gene's germline CDR1 is LGHNA and CDR2 YSLEER. There are 16 residues in the CDR3. V lost 0 bases and J lost 5; bases outside the gene matches: 6. CDR3 in amino acids: CASSQDGAGGHNEQFF. The DNA of the CDR3 is TGCGCCAGCAGCCAAGATGGGGCGGGAGGCCACAATGAGCAGTTCTTC.

Points on this clonotype: Possible read error: a much larger clone is one base away. This chain connects TRBV29-1 to TRBJ2-5; the D is unclear. Germline loops: CDR1 SQVTM, CDR2 ANQGSEA. Trimming stripped 7 bases from V and 1 base from J, with 10 bases between. The CDR3 spans 12 residues. The CDR3 DNA reads as TGCAGCGGTGTGCCCAGCCAAGAGACCCAGTACTTC. Protein sequence: CSGVPSQETQYF. Combining the CDR3 with reference TRBV29-1 and TRBJ2-5 gives the whole variable domain SAVISQKPSRDICQRGTSLTIQCQVDSQVTMMFWYRQQPGQSLTLIATANQGSEATYESGFVIDKFPISRPNLTFSTLTVSNMSPEDSSIYLCSGVPSQETQYFGPGTRLLVL.

The rearrangement uses TRBV7-9 and TRBJ1-6, with TRBD1 matching over 7 bases. The junction had 7 bases not matched to a gene; V was cut back by 8 bases and J by 9 bases. The CDR3 spans 13 residues. CDR1 is SEHNR and CDR2 is FQNEAQ in the germline V gene (reference sequence). CDR3 in DNA: TGTGCCAGCGGGCAGGGGGTCATTTCACCCCTCCACTTT. This translates into CASGQGVISPLHF.

The chain recombines TRBV7-2 with TRBJ2-7; D uncertain. This CDR3 contains 15 residues. Trimming stripped 2 bases from V and 2 bases from J, with 13 bases between. The germline V gene has CDR1 SGHTA and CDR2 FQGNSA. The CDR3 reads CASSLSAAPTYEQYF. In nucleotides, the CDR3 is TGTGCCAGCAGCTTAAGCGCCGCGCCGACCTACGAGCAGTACTTC.

This clonotype was recorded a few times. The chain couples TRBV7-6 to TRBJ2-1; 9 bases line up with TRBD2. V shed 5 bases, J shed 0 bases, and the junction held 11 bases outside the gene matches. Germline CDR1 SGHVS, CDR2 FNYEAQ. CDR3 length: 18 amino acids. CDR3: CASSRRVASGISYNEQFF. As DNA, the CDR3 is TGTGCCAGCAGCCGCCGGGTTGCTAGCGGGATCTCCTACAATGAGCAGTTCTTC.